The subject of this entry is one T cell receptor (beta chain). The antigen remains unidentified. This specimen comes from a study of shared clonotypes between healthy human individuals. Study-level points and caveats: Depth was large, yet rarefaction showed that sorted-subset sequencing was incomplete.

The CDR3 consists of 15 residues. Germline lookup yields CDR1 SGHRS and CDR2 YFSETQ. Unmatched junction bases numbered 1, after V lost 1 base and J lost 0 bases. There were no recent acute infections or vaccinations among the donors, who were healthy HIV-negative adults. Several immunoSEQ plates received, in even portions, the genomic DNA of each subset. Some clones are missing from TCRdb's copy, which holds only in-frame ones; the method was immunoSEQ multiplex PCR. The sample carries around 1.1 million clones, 70% to 85% recorded once. The rearrangement links TRBV5-1 to TRBJ2-3; 8 bases fit TRBD2. Source material: memory CD4+ T cells from PBMCs. The subset was: CD45RA-negative fraction. The TCR was taken from a man younger than 35 in good health. Some clones in this sample may be carry-over from other donors' samples. For the CDR3, the DNA is TGCGCCAGCAGCTTGCAGCGGGAGAGCACAGATACGCAGTATTTT. It specifies CASSLQRESTDTQYF.